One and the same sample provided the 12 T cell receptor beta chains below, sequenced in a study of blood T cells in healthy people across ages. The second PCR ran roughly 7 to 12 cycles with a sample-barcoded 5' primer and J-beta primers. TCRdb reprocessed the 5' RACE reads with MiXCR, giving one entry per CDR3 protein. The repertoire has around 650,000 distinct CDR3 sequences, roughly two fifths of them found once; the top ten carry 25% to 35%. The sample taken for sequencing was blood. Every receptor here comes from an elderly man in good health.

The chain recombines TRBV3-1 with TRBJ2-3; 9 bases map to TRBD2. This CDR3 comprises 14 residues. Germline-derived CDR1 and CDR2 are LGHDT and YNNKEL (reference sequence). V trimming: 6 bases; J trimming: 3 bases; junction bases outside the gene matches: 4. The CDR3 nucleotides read TGTGCCAGCAGTAAAAGCGGGGGGACAGATACGCAGTATTTT. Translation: CASSKSGGTDTQYF.

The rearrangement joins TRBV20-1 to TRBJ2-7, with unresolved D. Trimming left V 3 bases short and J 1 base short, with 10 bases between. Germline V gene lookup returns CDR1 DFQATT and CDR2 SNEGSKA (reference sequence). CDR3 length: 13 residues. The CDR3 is CSASGLNSYEQYF. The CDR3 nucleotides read TGCAGTGCTAGCGGGCTAAATTCCTACGAGCAGTACTTC.

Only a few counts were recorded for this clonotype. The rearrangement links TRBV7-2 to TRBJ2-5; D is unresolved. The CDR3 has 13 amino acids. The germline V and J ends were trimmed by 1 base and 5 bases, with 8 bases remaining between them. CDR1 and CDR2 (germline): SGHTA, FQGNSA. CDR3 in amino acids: CASSLVRRETQYF. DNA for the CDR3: TGTGCCAGCAGCTTAGTCCGACGGGAGACCCAGTACTTC.

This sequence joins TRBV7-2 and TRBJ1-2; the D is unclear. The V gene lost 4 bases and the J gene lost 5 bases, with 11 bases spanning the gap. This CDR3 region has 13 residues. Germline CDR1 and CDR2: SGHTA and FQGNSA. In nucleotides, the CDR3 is TGTGCCAGCAGCTCAGAGCCCCGGTATGGCTACACCTTC. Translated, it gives CASSSEPRYGYTF.

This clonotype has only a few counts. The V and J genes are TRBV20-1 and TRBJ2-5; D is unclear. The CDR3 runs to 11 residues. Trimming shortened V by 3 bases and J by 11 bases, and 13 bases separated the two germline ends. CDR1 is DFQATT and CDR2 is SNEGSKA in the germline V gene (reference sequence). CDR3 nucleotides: TGCAGTGCTAGTCCTGCGCAAGAGCAGTACTTC. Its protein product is CSASPAQEQYF.

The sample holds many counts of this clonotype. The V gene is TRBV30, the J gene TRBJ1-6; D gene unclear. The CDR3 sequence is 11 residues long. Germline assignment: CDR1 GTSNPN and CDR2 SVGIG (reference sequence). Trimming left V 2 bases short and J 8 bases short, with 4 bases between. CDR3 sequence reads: CAWSRDSPLHF. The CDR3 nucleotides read TGTGCCTGGAGTAGAGATTCACCCCTCCACTTT.

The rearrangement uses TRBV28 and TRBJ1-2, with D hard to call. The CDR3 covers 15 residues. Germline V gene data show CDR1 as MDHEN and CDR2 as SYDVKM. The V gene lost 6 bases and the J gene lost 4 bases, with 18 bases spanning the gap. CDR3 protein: CASRTPMGRSYGYTF. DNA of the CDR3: TGTGCCAGCAGGACCCCGATGGGCCGGAGCTATGGCTACACCTTC.

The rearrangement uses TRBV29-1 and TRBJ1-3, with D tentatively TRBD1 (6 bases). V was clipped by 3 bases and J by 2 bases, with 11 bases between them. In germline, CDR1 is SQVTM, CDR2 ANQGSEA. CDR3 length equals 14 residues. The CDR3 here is CSVDFGGAGNTIYF. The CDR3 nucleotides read TGCAGCGTTGATTTTGGGGGCGCTGGAAACACCATATATTTT.

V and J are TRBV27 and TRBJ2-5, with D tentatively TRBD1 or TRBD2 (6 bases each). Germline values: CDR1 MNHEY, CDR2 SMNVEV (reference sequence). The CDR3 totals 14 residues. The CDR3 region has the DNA TGTGTCCCGGGGTCCAGGGGACTTGCCTACCAGCAGTACTTC. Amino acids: CVPGSRGLAYQQYF.

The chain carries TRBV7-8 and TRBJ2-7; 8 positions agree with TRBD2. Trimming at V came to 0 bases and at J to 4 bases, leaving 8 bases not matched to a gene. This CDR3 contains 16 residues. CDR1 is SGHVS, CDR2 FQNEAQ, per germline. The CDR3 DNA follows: TGTGCCAGCAGCTTAGCGCAGGGACTAGGTGGATACGAGCAGTACTTC. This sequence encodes CASSLAQGLGGYEQYF.

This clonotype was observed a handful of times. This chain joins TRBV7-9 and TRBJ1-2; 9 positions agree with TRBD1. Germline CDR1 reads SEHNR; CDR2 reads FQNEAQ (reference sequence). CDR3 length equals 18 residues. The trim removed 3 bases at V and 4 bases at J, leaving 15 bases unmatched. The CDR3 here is CASSFKQGASNIPYGYTF. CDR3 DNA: TGTGCCAGCAGCTTCAAACAGGGGGCTTCGAACATCCCCTATGGCTACACCTTC. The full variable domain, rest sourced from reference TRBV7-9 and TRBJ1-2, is DTGVSQNPRHKITKRGQNVTFRCDPISEHNRLYWYRQTLGQGPEFLTYFQNEAQLEKSRLLSDRFSAERPKGSFSTLEIQRTEQGDSAMYLCASSFKQGASNIPYGYTFGSGTRLTVV.

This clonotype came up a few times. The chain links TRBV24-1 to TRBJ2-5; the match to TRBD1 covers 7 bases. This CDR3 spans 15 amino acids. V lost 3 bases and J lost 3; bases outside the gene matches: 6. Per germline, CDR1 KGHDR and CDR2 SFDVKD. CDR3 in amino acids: CATSDPGTAKETQYF. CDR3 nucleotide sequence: TGTGCCACCAGTGATCCAGGGACAGCAAAAGAGACCCAGTACTTC.